This entry lists 20 T cell receptor beta chains sequenced from one sample in a study of blood T cell repertoires in COVID-19. Only in-frame clones appear in the TCRdb table, and some are missing; sequencing was by immunoSEQ multiplex PCR. The table has more than 200,000 clones, roughly 84% seen once. The sequencing sample was made of PBMCs or T cells enriched from blood (not recorded which). These receptors were collected from a man under 40 in a cohort exposed to, infected with or recovered from COVID-19 (not recorded which).

V gene TRBV3-1 (or the pseudogene TRBV3-2) combines with J gene TRBJ1-1; unclear D gene. V dropped 2 bases and J dropped 0 bases, with 16 bases sitting between them. The CDR3 totals 17 residues. CDR1 is LGHDT and CDR2 is YNNKEL in the germline V gene (reference sequence). The CDR3 sequence: CASSQTGQVLMNTEAFF. For the CDR3, the DNA is TGTGCCAGCAGCCAAACTGGGCAGGTCCTGATGAACACTGAAGCTTTCTTT.

This clone was detected a few times. The chain recombines TRBV15 with TRBJ1-2; 7 bases map to TRBD1. This CDR3 contains 16 residues. In germline, CDR1 is LNHNV, CDR2 YYDKDF (reference sequence). Losses at the gene ends were 4 bases for V and 0 bases for J; bases not matched to a gene: 8. CDR3 sequence: CATSIQRQGANYGYTF. CDR3 DNA: TGTGCCACCAGCATTCAGAGGCAGGGGGCTAACTATGGCTACACCTTC.

CDR3 nucleotide sequence: TGTGCCAGCAGTTTGGTCCCCCTGAGGAATGAGCAGTTCTTC. It is translated as CASSLVPLRNEQFF. The chain recombines TRBV6-5 with TRBJ2-1; no reliable D call. V dropped 4 bases and J dropped 7 bases, with 14 bases sitting between them. Germline CDR1 MNHEY, CDR2 SVGAGI. The CDR3 loop spans 14 amino acids.

This clone was seen only once. The chain links TRBV11-2 to TRBJ2-4; the D gene is possibly TRBD2 (5 bases). The CDR3 sequence is 18 residues long. V lost 0 bases and J 5 bases, leaving 20 bases between the germline ends. Per germline, CDR1 SGHAT and CDR2 FQNNGV. CDR3 sequence reads: CASSLDLGGAFPQNIQYF. The CDR3 DNA reads TGTGCCAGCAGCTTAGATCTAGGAGGCGCATTTCCACAAAACATTCAGTACTTC.

The chain recombines TRBV19 with TRBJ2-3; 7 bases align to TRBD2. The CDR3 runs to 15 residues. Losses at the gene ends were 4 bases for V and 1 base for J; bases not matched to a gene: 5. CDR1 is LNHDA, CDR2 SQIVND, per germline (reference sequence). The CDR3 sequence is CASSTPRGGTDTQYF. The CDR3 DNA reads TGTGCCAGTAGTACGCCTCGGGGGGGCACAGATACGCAGTATTTT.

The chain couples TRBV27 to TRBJ2-6; TRBD2 might be the D (5 bases). Germline V gives CDR1 MNHEY, CDR2 SMNVEV (reference sequence). The CDR3 consists of 15 residues. Trimming stripped 8 bases from V and 6 bases from J, with 17 bases between. DNA for the CDR3: TGTGCCAGCGCCCGGGGAGCTCTGGAGGCCAACGTCCTGACTTTC. It specifies CASARGALEANVLTF.

The chain recombines TRBV3-1 (or the pseudogene TRBV3-2) with TRBJ2-5, with D maybe TRBD2 (6 bases). Germline CDR1 reads LGHDT; CDR2 reads YNNKEL (reference sequence). V lost 0 bases and J lost 4, with 15 bases in between. CDR3 length equals 16 residues. CDR3 sequence: CASSQEVAGSTETQYF. DNA for the CDR3: TGTGCCAGCAGCCAAGAGGTGGCGGGAAGTACAGAGACCCAGTACTTC.

The chain joins TRBV28 to TRBJ1-2; maybe TRBD1 (6 bases). Germline V gene data show CDR1 as MDHEN and CDR2 as SYDVKM. The V end lost 2 bases, the J end lost 8 bases, and 12 bases lay between the germline ends. This CDR3 is 13 amino acids long. CDR3 nucleotide sequence: TGTGCCAGCAGTTTAGGGGGCATAGGGGGCTACACCTTC. Amino acid sequence: CASSLGGIGGYTF.

V gene TRBV18 combines with J gene TRBJ1-3; tentative D call: TRBD1 (6 bases). The germline V gene encodes CDR1 KGHSH and CDR2 LQKENI. The CDR3 spans 14 residues. Trimming pared 4 bases from V and 2 bases from J, leaving 9 bases between. In DNA, the CDR3 is TGTGCCAGCTCACACAGGGACCCTGGAAACACCATATATTTT. Translation: CASSHRDPGNTIYF.

This clone was recorded only once. This rearrangement joins TRBV28 to TRBJ1-1, with 7 bases lining up with TRBD1. J lost 5 bases, V lost 6 bases, and 6 bases had no gene match. From germline, CDR1 is MDHEN and CDR2 SYDVKM. The CDR3 contains 13 residues. The CDR3 coding sequence is TGTGCCAGCAGCCTAGGACAGGAGACTGAAGCTTTCTTT. Protein sequence: CASSLGQETEAFF.

This chain connects TRBV4-2 to TRBJ2-7, with TRBD1 as a possible D gene (7 bases). Trimming cost V 0 bases and J 7 bases, with 25 bases left between them. Per germline, CDR1 LGHNA and CDR2 YNFKEQ. There are 18 residues in the CDR3. The CDR3 region has the DNA TGTGCCAGCAGCCAAGATCTTGACATGACAGGGAGGAGGAGAGAGCAGTACTTC. Protein sequence: CASSQDLDMTGRRREQYF.

V usage is TRBV27 and J usage is TRBJ2-1, with TRBD2 identical over 10 bases. V lost 2 bases to trimming and J lost 7 bases; unmatched junction nucleotides: 8. This CDR3 spans 16 amino acids. CDR1 and CDR2 (germline): MNHEY, SMNVEV (reference sequence). The CDR3 sequence: CASSLEGWTSGNEQFF. The CDR3 DNA is TGTGCCAGCAGTTTAGAAGGCTGGACTAGCGGTAATGAGCAGTTCTTC.

This chain joins TRBV18 and TRBJ1-1, with D unresolved. Per germline, CDR1 KGHSH and CDR2 LQKENI. The germline V and J ends were trimmed by 7 bases and 0 bases, with 12 bases remaining between them. This CDR3 has 14 residues. DNA for the CDR3: TGTGCCAGCTGGGCAGAGATAATGAACACTGAAGCTTTCTTT. Its translation is CASWAEIMNTEAFF.

J is TRBJ1-2 and V is TRBV6-1, with TRBD1 matching over 7 bases. This CDR3 is 15 amino acids long. The germline V gene has CDR1 MNHNS and CDR2 SASEGT. V was clipped by 3 bases and J by 3 bases; unmatched bases: 7. In nucleotides, the CDR3 is TGTGCCAGCAGTGACGAAAGACAGGGCGACTATGGCTACACCTTC. This codes for CASSDERQGDYGYTF.

This chain connects TRBV3-1 (or the pseudogene TRBV3-2) to TRBJ2-7; D is uncertain. This CDR3 contains 15 residues. The V and J ends lost 0 bases and 2 bases respectively, with 11 bases between them. Germline loops: CDR1 LGHDT, CDR2 YNNKEL (reference sequence). CDR3 amino acids: CASSQEFIPAYEQYF. For the CDR3, the DNA is TGTGCCAGCAGCCAAGAGTTCATCCCAGCCTACGAGCAGTACTTC.

The V gene is TRBV11-2, the J gene TRBJ2-3; D unclear. Trimming took off 3 bases at V and 4 bases at J, with 14 bases between the two ends. The CDR3 runs to 15 residues. Germline V gene sequence: CDR1 SGHAT, CDR2 FQNNGV. DNA for the CDR3: TGTGCCAGCAGCTTCGGTACAGCCCCTGCAGATACGCAGTATTTT. The encoded protein is CASSFGTAPADTQYF.

V is TRBV4-2 and J is TRBJ1-5; 7 bases line up with TRBD1. The CDR3 sequence is 15 residues long. With V trimmed by 4 bases and J by 6 bases, 9 bases remained unmatched. CDR1 LGHNA and CDR2 YNFKEQ come from the germline V gene. CDR3: CASSPRTGGGQPQHF. CDR3 DNA: TGTGCCAGCAGCCCCCGGACAGGAGGGGGTCAGCCCCAGCATTTT.

The rearrangement uses TRBV7-2 and TRBJ2-1, with 15 bases aligning to TRBD2. From germline, CDR1 is SGHTA and CDR2 FQGNSA. The CDR3 covers 19 residues. V lost 8 bases to trimming and J lost 7 bases; unmatched junction nucleotides: 18. CDR3 DNA: TGTGCCAGCGTACCACCGGGACTAGCGGGAGGCGCCCCGAGTAATGAGCAGTTCTTC. The encoded protein is CASVPPGLAGGAPSNEQFF.

V and J are TRBV2 and TRBJ2-2; a weak D match, TRBD1 (6 bases). CDR3 length: 14 amino acids. Germline CDR1 SNHLY, CDR2 FYNNEI. V was cut by 5 bases and J by 7 bases, with 14 bases left in between. This CDR3 is CASSLGQDSGELFF. The CDR3 DNA reads as TGTGCCAGCAGTTTGGGCCAGGACAGCGGGGAGCTGTTTTTT.

V gene TRBV6-5 combines with J gene TRBJ2-7; 9 positions agree with TRBD1. The CDR3 spans 13 residues. The J segment lost 2 bases and the V segment lost 6 bases, leaving 2 bases of the junction unmatched. Germline V gene sequence: CDR1 MNHEY, CDR2 SVGAGI. For the CDR3, the DNA is TGTGCCAGCAGAAGACAGGGGGCCTACGAGCAGTACTTC. Its protein product is CASRRQGAYEQYF.